The 21 T cell receptor beta chains given below trace back to one sample, sequenced in a study of blood T cell repertoires in COVID-19. Measured with immunoSEQ multiplex PCR; TCRdb has only the in-frame clones, and not every one. The repertoire includes tens of thousands of clones, about 85% of them detected once, and 4.3% sits in the top ten. The sample was peripheral blood. Every receptor here comes from a man aged 60-69 years with acute or convalescent COVID-19.

The V and J genes are TRBV30 and TRBJ1-1; D is unresolved. Germline V gene data show CDR1 as GTSNPN and CDR2 as SVGIG (reference sequence). Trimming left V 2 bases short and J 0 bases short, with 13 bases between. The CDR3 totals 15 residues. The DNA for the CDR3 is TGTGCCTGGAGTCTAACTCGATTCATGAACACTGAAGCTTTCTTT. It encodes CAWSLTRFMNTEAFF.

This rearrangement joins TRBV28 to TRBJ1-1; D ambiguous. This CDR3 region has 14 residues. Trimming stripped 3 bases from V and 1 base from J, with 9 bases between. From germline, CDR1 is MDHEN and CDR2 SYDVKM. The CDR3, as DNA: TGTGCCAGCAGTTTTTCCAACAGGAACACTGAAGCTTTCTTT. This translates into CASSFSNRNTEAFF.

V gene TRBV13 combines with J gene TRBJ1-2, with 11 bases lining up with TRBD1. The length of the CDR3 is 14 residues. Germline V lookup: CDR1 PRHDT, CDR2 FYEKMQ (reference sequence). V shed 6 bases and J 6 bases; nucleotides not matched to a gene: 6. The CDR3 bases are TGTGCCAGCAGTTTGGACAGGGGGCGCGATGGCTACACCTTC. Residues: CASSLDRGRDGYTF.

The chain carries TRBV9 and TRBJ2-2; the match to TRBD1 covers 7 bases. CDR3 length: 17 residues. V lost 0 bases to trimming and J lost 4 bases; unmatched junction nucleotides: 9. Germline CDR1 reads SGDLS; CDR2 reads YYNGEE. This CDR3 is CASSVEGDSYTTGELFF. For the CDR3, the DNA is TGTGCCAGCAGCGTAGAGGGGGACAGCTATACCACCGGGGAGCTGTTTTTT.

This clone was seen just once. This sequence joins TRBV12-1 and TRBJ2-3; TRBD2 is taken as the D call from the table, unchecked against the DNA. TRBV12-1 counts as a pseudogene. The CDR3 consists of 20 residues. CDR3 region: CASSPNPERRRDPSTDTQYF. The DNA of the CDR3 is TGTGCCAGCAGCCCAAACCCCGAACGCCGGAGAGACCCTAGCACAGATACGCAGTATTTT.

The chain joins TRBV29-1 to TRBJ1-1; D gene uncertain. CDR1 and CDR2 from the germline V gene are SQVTM and ANQGSEA. Trimming pared 6 bases from V and 0 bases from J, leaving 5 bases between. This CDR3 is built from 11 residues. As DNA, the CDR3 is TGCAGCGTAACGGTGAACACTGAAGCTTTCTTT. Residues: CSVTVNTEAFF. The full variable domain, in which reference TRBV29-1 and TRBJ1-1 provide the parts outside the CDR3, is SAVISQKPSRDICQRGTSLTIQCQVDSQVTMMFWYRQQPGQSLTLIATANQGSEATYESGFVIDKFPISRPNLTFSTLTVSNMSPEDSSIYLCSVTVNTEAFFGQGTRLTVV.

The V and J genes are TRBV5-6 and TRBJ2-7; 8 bases map to TRBD1. Germline lookup yields CDR1 SGHDT and CDR2 YYEEEE. This CDR3 spans 14 amino acids. Germline trimming cut 2 bases from V and 7 bases from J; bases unmatched to any gene: 8. DNA of the CDR3: TGTGCCAGCAGCTTTGGACAGGGTACTGAGGAGCAGTACTTC. Translation: CASSFGQGTEEQYF.

The rearrangement uses TRBV19 and TRBJ1-1; possible D gene TRBD1, 6 bases. Germline values: CDR1 LNHDA, CDR2 SQIVND (reference sequence). Trimming stripped 7 bases from V and 3 bases from J, with 21 bases between. CDR3 length equals 16 residues. DNA for the CDR3: TGTGCCAGTAATACTCTCGCAGGGGCCGGGGACACTGAAGCTTTCTTT. As protein: CASNTLAGAGDTEAFF.

This rearrangement joins TRBV10-3 to TRBJ1-4; 7 positions match TRBD1. The junction had 2 bases not matched to a gene; V was cut back by 3 bases and J by 1 base. Germline V gives CDR1 ENHRY, CDR2 SYGVKD. This CDR3 comprises 15 residues. The CDR3 DNA reads as TGTGCCATCAGTGATTCAGGGGGAACTAATGAAAAACTGTTTTTT. Translation: CAISDSGGTNEKLFF.

The genes are TRBV19 and TRBJ2-7, with D perhaps TRBD2 (6 bases). CDR1 and CDR2 (germline): LNHDA, SQIVND (reference sequence). V was pared by 3 bases and J by 4 bases, with 13 bases between. The CDR3 loop spans 14 amino acids. CDR3 residues: CASSMRRGFYEQYF. CDR3 DNA sequence: TGTGCCAGTAGTATGAGACGGGGGTTTTACGAGCAGTACTTC.

The chain links TRBV19 to TRBJ1-2; D possibly corresponds to TRBD1 (5 bases). The V end was cut by 11 bases, the J end by 0 bases, with 16 bases between. Germline lookup yields CDR1 LNHDA and CDR2 SQIVND (reference sequence). The CDR3 spans 14 residues. CDR3 nucleotide sequence: TGTGCCGCCAGAACAGGAGAAGCTAACTATGGCTACACCTTC. It is translated as CAARTGEANYGYTF. Complete variable domain (other parts from reference TRBV19 and TRBJ1-2): DGGITQSPKYLFRKEGQNVTLSCEQNLNHDAMYWYRQDPGQGLRLIYYSQIVNDFQKGDIAEGYSVSREKKESFPLTVTSAQKNPTAFYLCAARTGEANYGYTFGSGTRLTVV.

The chain recombines TRBV7-2 with TRBJ1-5; 7 nucleotides match TRBD1. Germline assignment: CDR1 SGHTA and CDR2 FQGNSA. J was trimmed by 1 base and V by 1 base; bases with no gene match: 1. The CDR3 has 15 residues. CDR3 bases: TGTGCCAGCAGCTTAGTGGGACAGAGCAATCAGCCCCAGCATTTT. This gives the protein CASSLVGQSNQPQHF.

The V call is TRBV19, the J call TRBJ2-2; D is unclear. The CDR3 totals 14 residues. V was trimmed by 2 bases and J by 8 bases, leaving 12 bases between them. CDR1 and CDR2 from the germline V gene are LNHDA and SQIVND (reference sequence). Written as DNA, the CDR3 is TGTGCCAGTAGTATATCAAATTCTAGGGGGGAGCTGTTTTTT. It is translated as CASSISNSRGELFF.

The chain has TRBV6-1 and TRBJ2-2; the D gene is possibly TRBD1 (6 bases). Germline V gives CDR1 MNHNS, CDR2 SASEGT. V was shortened by 3 bases and J by 4 bases, with 21 bases between the two germline ends. The CDR3 is 18 amino acids. CDR3 sequence: CASSDRGILSFGTGELFF. CDR3 bases: TGTGCCAGCAGTGACAGGGGTATTTTATCCTTTGGCACCGGGGAGCTGTTTTTT.

This chain links TRBV3-1 (or the pseudogene TRBV3-2) with TRBJ2-5, with 10 positions matching TRBD2. Germline V gene data show CDR1 as LGHDT and CDR2 as YNNKEL (reference sequence). J gave up 3 bases and V 8 bases, and 9 bases lay outside the gene matches. The CDR3 sequence is 15 residues long. In nucleotides, the CDR3 is TGTGCCAGCCTACTAGCGGGGTTGGGAGAAGAGACCCAGTACTTC. This codes for CASLLAGLGEETQYF.

The DNA for the CDR3 is TGCGCCAGCAGTGATAGGAGGGGGGGGCCTGGGGCCAACGTCCTGACTTTC. This codes for CASSDRRGGPGANVLTF. The chain has TRBV10-2 and TRBJ2-6; weak D call: TRBD2 (7 bases). Per the germline V gene, CDR1 is WSHSY and CDR2 is SAAADI. V lost 3 bases and J lost 2, with 14 bases in between. The CDR3 has 17 residues.

V is TRBV30 and J is TRBJ1-2; 7 bases line up with TRBD1. J was trimmed by 6 bases and V by 4 bases; bases with no gene match: 8. Germline-derived CDR1 and CDR2 are GTSNPN and SVGIG (reference sequence). The length of the CDR3 is 13 residues. CDR3 in amino acids: CAWKGQTLHGYTF. The CDR3, as DNA: TGTGCCTGGAAGGGACAGACGCTCCATGGCTACACCTTC.

The V call is TRBV4-2, the J call TRBJ2-3; TRBD2 matches 10 bases. In germline, CDR1 is LGHNA, CDR2 YNFKEQ. The CDR3 is 15 residues long. The trim removed 0 bases at V and 3 bases at J, leaving 0 bases unmatched. The CDR3 loop is CASSQELAGTDTQYF. CDR3 sequence (DNA): TGTGCCAGCAGCCAAGAACTAGCGGGGACAGATACGCAGTATTTT.

The V call is TRBV4-1, the J call TRBJ1-1; D is unresolved. CDR3 length: 15 amino acids. Germline CDR1 reads MGHRA; CDR2 reads YSYEKL. The V gene lost 0 bases and the J gene lost 2 bases, with 10 bases spanning the gap. The CDR3 sequence: CASSQDEGENTEAFF. In nucleotides, the CDR3 is TGCGCCAGCAGCCAAGACGAGGGAGAAAACACTGAAGCTTTCTTT.

The rearrangement uses TRBV10-3 and TRBJ2-6; unclear D gene. The V gene's germline CDR1 is ENHRY and CDR2 SYGVKD. V lost 5 bases and J lost 0, with 5 bases in between. This CDR3 contains 14 residues. CDR3 DNA sequence: TGTGCCATCAGTACCGGCTCTGGGGCCAACGTCCTGACTTTC. This encodes CAISTGSGANVLTF.

This clone has just a few counts. The rearrangement links TRBV7-8 to TRBJ2-1, with D possibly matching TRBD2 (7 bases). The ends were cut back, 8 bases at V and 0 bases at J, with 14 bases in the middle. This CDR3 contains 15 residues. Germline assignment: CDR1 SGHVS and CDR2 FQNEAQ. This CDR3 is CASRTAGLSYNEQFF. CDR3 bases: TGTGCCAGCCGGACAGCGGGACTCTCCTACAATGAGCAGTTCTTC.